Listed here are 25 T cell receptor beta chains from one sample, sequenced in a study of blood T cell repertoires in COVID-19. Repertoires were generated with immunoSEQ multiplex PCR, while TCRdb's copy carries only in-frame clones and drops some. The repertoire has some 97,000 clones, more than 90% of them found once; the top ten carry 4.5% to 6%. Material for sequencing was peripheral blood. These receptors were collected from a man in his 70s with acute or convalescent COVID-19.

The V call is TRBV19, the J call TRBJ2-1, with 7 bases matching TRBD2. Germline assignment: CDR1 LNHDA and CDR2 SQIVND (reference sequence). Germline trimming cut 4 bases from V and 7 bases from J; bases unmatched to any gene: 13. CDR3 size: 16 residues. CDR3 DNA sequence: TGTGCCAGTAGTACCCCCCGGGCTAGCGGTAATAATGAGCAGTTCTTC. Translated, it gives CASSTPRASGNNEQFF.

The chain uses TRBV5-6 and TRBJ1-4, with TRBD1 as a possible D gene (5 bases). Looked up from germline, CDR1 is SGHDT and CDR2 is YYEEEE. The CDR3 is made up of 19 amino acids. Trimming stripped 0 bases from V and 3 bases from J, with 21 bases between. The CDR3 nucleotides read TGTGCCAGCAGCTTGGAAGCGAACGGACAAGCTGAGGCTAATGAAAAACTGTTTTTT. Translating it yields CASSLEANGQAEANEKLFF.

The chain links TRBV7-2 to TRBJ2-7; a possible D gene is TRBD2 (7 bases). Trimming cost V 8 bases and J 1 base, with 18 bases left between them. The CDR3 is made up of 15 amino acids. Germline V lookup: CDR1 SGHTA, CDR2 FQGNSA. The CDR3 nucleotides read TGTGCCAGCTTGCTAGGGGGGGGAGGATCCTACGAGCAGTACTTC. Translated: CASLLGGGGSYEQYF.

A word on this clone: Its ends do not fully match the called genes, so a read error is possible. This rearrangement joins TRBV6-1 to TRBJ1-5; D not certain. Germline V gene lookup returns CDR1 MNHNS and CDR2 SASEGT. The CDR3 totals 15 residues. The CDR3 loop reads CASREGRMGNQPQHF. In DNA form, the CDR3 reads TGTGCCAGCAGGGAAGGCAGGATGGGTAATCAGCCCCAGCATTTT.

This chain uses TRBV11-3 with TRBJ1-1, with D possibly being TRBD1 (5 bases). The CDR3 sequence is 18 residues long. Germline-derived CDR1 and CDR2 are SGHNT and YENEEA. Trimming removed 3 bases from V and 0 bases from J, with 20 bases in between. The CDR3 nucleotides read TGTGCCAGCAGCTTCTACCCCTACAGGATAGAACTGAACACTGAAGCTTTCTTT. It is translated as CASSFYPYRIELNTEAFF.

This sequence joins TRBV19 and TRBJ1-1; D is unresolved. Trimming took off 6 bases at V and 0 bases at J, with 8 bases between the two ends. The CDR3 loop spans 13 amino acids. Germline V lookup: CDR1 LNHDA, CDR2 SQIVND (reference sequence). In nucleotides, the CDR3 is TGTGCCAGTAGACATACCATGAACACTGAAGCTTTCTTT. Translated, it gives CASRHTMNTEAFF.

V usage is TRBV9 and J usage is TRBJ2-7; TRBD1 matches at 11 bases. The CDR3 has 15 amino acids. V shed 4 bases, J shed 2 bases, and the junction held 5 bases outside the gene matches. The V gene's germline CDR1 is SGDLS and CDR2 YYNGEE. As DNA, the CDR3 is TGTGCCAGCAGCCCGGGACAGGGGGGCCCCTACGAGCAGTACTTC. Protein product: CASSPGQGGPYEQYF.

This chain links TRBV6-2 or TRBV6-3 with TRBJ2-3; 9 bases fit TRBD1. CDR1 and CDR2 from the germline V gene are MNHEY and SVGEGT. With V trimmed by 2 bases and J by 2 bases, 11 bases remained unmatched. This CDR3 comprises 18 residues. CDR3 nucleotides: TGTGCCAGCAGTTACCCGGGACAGGGAGGGTGGGTCACAGATACGCAGTATTTT. Translating gives CASSYPGQGGWVTDTQYF.

The chain has TRBV19 and TRBJ1-2; 8 bases map to TRBD1. V lost 2 bases, J lost 5 bases, and 4 bases stayed unmatched. This CDR3 spans 14 amino acids. Germline CDR1 is LNHDA and CDR2 is SQIVND (reference sequence). The DNA for the CDR3 is TGTGCCAGTAGTATAAGCTACAGGGGGTATGGCTACACCTTC. It is translated as CASSISYRGYGYTF.

The chain links TRBV7-2 to TRBJ1-2; D gene ambiguous. The V end lost 3 bases, the J end lost 7 bases, and 6 bases lay between the germline ends. Germline V CDR1 and CDR2: SGHTA, FQGNSA. There are 11 residues in the CDR3. The CDR3: CASSFGFGYTF. The CDR3 DNA reads TGTGCCAGCAGCTTCGGGTTTGGCTACACCTTC.

CDR3 in DNA: TGCAGCGTTGAAGATCGCGGGGAGGTGAATGAGCAGTTCTTC. Translating it yields CSVEDRGEVNEQFF. The chain recombines TRBV29-1 with TRBJ2-1; TRBD2 might be the D (6 bases). Deletions cut 0 bases from V and 7 bases from J, with 13 bases between. This CDR3 contains 14 residues. Germline lookup yields CDR1 SQVTM and CDR2 ANQGSEA.

V usage is TRBV6-5 and J usage is TRBJ2-7; TRBD2 aligns across 10 bases. CDR3 length: 15 residues. Looked up from germline, CDR1 is MNHEY and CDR2 is SVGAGI. Trimming took 6 bases from V and 4 from J; bases not matched to a gene: 9. CDR3: CASRLSGRASYEQYF. In DNA, the CDR3 is TGTGCCAGCAGATTAAGCGGGAGGGCCTCGTACGAGCAGTACTTC.

This clone was seen a single time. The rearrangement links TRBV7-9 to TRBJ2-7; 7 nucleotides line up with TRBD2. This CDR3 region has 14 residues. Germline V gene sequence: CDR1 SEHNR, CDR2 FQNEAQ (reference sequence). Losses at the gene ends were 5 bases for V and 0 bases for J; bases not matched to a gene: 4. The CDR3 reads CASSPASGSYEQYF. Here the CDR3 DNA reads TGTGCCAGCAGCCCCGCTAGCGGCTCCTACGAGCAGTACTTC. Full variable domain (outside the CDR3, taken from reference TRBV7-9 and TRBJ2-7): DTGVSQNPRHKITKRGQNVTFRCDPISEHNRLYWYRQTLGQGPEFLTYFQNEAQLEKSRLLSDRFSAERPKGSFSTLEIQRTEQGDSAMYLCASSPASGSYEQYFGPGTRLTVT.

The chain links TRBV7-3 to TRBJ2-2; D not certain. Trimming removed 4 bases at V and 6 bases at J, with 9 bases between. CDR1 SGHTA and CDR2 FQGTGA come from the germline V gene. The CDR3 runs 13 residues. The CDR3 is CASSSGVPGELFF. The CDR3 coding sequence is TGTGCCAGCAGCTCGGGTGTACCCGGGGAGCTGTTTTTT.

The chain combines TRBV6-1 with TRBJ1-4; no definite D call. V lost 2 bases to trimming and J lost 0 bases, with 10 bases between them. CDR3 length: 16 residues. Germline V lookup: CDR1 MNHNS, CDR2 SASEGT. CDR3 nucleotide sequence: TGTGCCAGCAGTGAATTCAGGCTGACAACTAATGAAAAACTGTTTTTT. The encoded protein is CASSEFRLTTNEKLFF.

This clone was seen a single time. The rearrangement links TRBV3-1 (or the pseudogene TRBV3-2) to TRBJ2-7, with 10 bases identical to TRBD1. With V trimmed by 5 bases and J by 7 bases, 8 bases remained unmatched. This CDR3 contains 14 residues. Germline loops: CDR1 LGHDT, CDR2 YNNKEL (reference sequence). The CDR3 DNA is TGTGCCAGCAGCGTTACCGGGACAGGGGTTGAGCAGTACTTC. Encoded protein: CASSVTGTGVEQYF.

The CDR3 DNA sequence: TGTGCCAGCAGCCCACTAGCGGGAGGCGCCGGGGAGCTGTTTTTT. As protein: CASSPLAGGAGELFF. The J gene is TRBJ2-2, the V gene TRBV7-9, with TRBD2 matching over 12 bases. The CDR3 spans 15 residues. Germline V gene lookup returns CDR1 SEHNR and CDR2 FQNEAQ (reference sequence). V trimming: 5 bases; J trimming: 6 bases; junction bases outside the gene matches: 4.

This clone was observed a few times. This chain connects TRBV7-9 to TRBJ2-7; possible D gene TRBD1, 6 bases. CDR3 length: 13 amino acids. The germline V gene encodes CDR1 SEHNR and CDR2 FQNEAQ (reference sequence). The V and J ends lost 4 bases and 2 bases respectively, with 9 bases between them. The CDR3 loop reads CASSSRDTYEQYF. The CDR3 DNA reads TGTGCCAGCAGCTCCCGGGACACCTACGAGCAGTACTTC.

The CDR3 nucleotides read TGTGCCAGCAGCTTAGACAGAGATAATTCACCCCTCCACTTT. It specifies CASSLDRDNSPLHF. The V call is TRBV7-8, the J call TRBJ1-6; D uncertain. CDR3 length equals 14 residues. With 1 base removed from V and 5 bases from J, the gap between germline ends came to 6 bases. CDR1 is SGHVS and CDR2 is FQNEAQ in the germline V gene.

The gene calls are TRBV7-3 and TRBJ2-2, with 9 bases aligning to TRBD1. The V and J ends lost 5 bases and 3 bases, in that order; junction bases with no gene match: 1. The CDR3 consists of 14 residues. Per germline, CDR1 SGHTA and CDR2 FQGTGA. The DNA for the CDR3 is TGTGCCAGCAGCCGGGACAGGGACACCGGGGAGCTGTTTTTT. It encodes CASSRDRDTGELFF.

The V call is TRBV6-5, the J call TRBJ2-5, with 11 nucleotides matching TRBD2. J gave up 7 bases and V 2 bases, and 0 bases lay outside the gene matches. Germline values: CDR1 MNHEY, CDR2 SVGAGI. The CDR3 extends over 13 amino acids. CDR3 DNA sequence: TGTGCCAGCAGTTACGGGACTAGCGGGACCCAGTACTTC. This translates into CASSYGTSGTQYF.

The rearrangement uses TRBV29-1 and TRBJ2-1, with 9 bases that match TRBD1. This CDR3 is built from 17 residues. The V gene end was trimmed by 2 bases and the J gene end by 1 base; junction bases not matched to a gene: 9. The germline CDR1 and CDR2 sequences are SQVTM and ANQGSEA. The CDR3 DNA reads TGCAGCGTTGAATTTTCCCCGGACAGGGGATCCTACAATGAGCAGTTCTTC. It codes for CSVEFSPDRGSYNEQFF.

J is TRBJ2-5 and V is TRBV18; possible D gene TRBD1, 6 bases. The CDR3 contains 13 residues. Trimming pared 8 bases from V and 1 base from J, leaving 11 bases between. Germline values: CDR1 KGHSH, CDR2 LQKENI. DNA of the CDR3: TGTGCCAGCCATACAGGGATCCAAGAGACCCAGTACTTC. Amino acid sequence: CASHTGIQETQYF.

CDR3 protein: CASSSTGKGRTNEKLFF. CDR3 sequence (DNA): TGTGCCAGCAGCTCGACAGGGAAGGGACGAACTAATGAAAAACTGTTTTTT. The J gene is TRBJ1-4, the V gene TRBV7-8; the match to TRBD1 covers 7 bases. Germline assignment: CDR1 SGHVS and CDR2 FQNEAQ. This CDR3 contains 17 residues. Trimming at V came to 4 bases and at J to 1 base, leaving 9 bases not matched to a gene.

Worth noting for this clone: The junction departs from germline at one end; a sequencing error may be responsible. The chain uses TRBV28 and TRBJ1-1; D is possibly TRBD1 (6 bases). Germline CDR1 is MDHEN and CDR2 is SYDVKM. The CDR3 sequence is 16 residues long. CDR3 sequence (DNA): TGTGCCAGCAGTCTATGGGGCGGGGGCCTGGGGCGAGAAGCTTTCTTT. Translation: CASSLWGGGLGREAFF.